This T cell receptor beta chain was recorded in a study of CD8+ T cells in alopecia areata. Treatment denoted: oral pan-JAK inhibitor, 5-10 mg twice daily. The CDR3 contains 15 residues. Germline V gene sequence: CDR1 SQVTM, CDR2 ANQGSEA. The J segment lost 0 bases and the V segment lost 7 bases, leaving 6 bases of the junction unmatched. Broader study findings: Lesional scalp, especially alopecia totalis/universalis, showed higher clonality than normal scalp. While tofacitinib was given, many expanded lesional clones persisted in scalp and blood.

In this sample, this clone turned up a few times. Its antigen is unidentified. Sequencing used cDNA as its template, made by extracting RNA and reverse transcribing it. Generated by immunoSEQ multiplex PCR, the TCRdb table keeps only in-frame clones and is missing some. The sample lists over 150,000 clones; roughly 60% were seen once. V is TRBV29-1 and J is TRBJ2-2; TRBD1 aligns across 9 bases. Specimen: CD4+ T cells sorted from blood, collected at week 24, from a patient treated with tofacitinib. The receptor was derived from a human donor with alopecia areata. The CDR3 sequence: CSGGGTGSNTGELFF. For the CDR3, the DNA is TGCAGCGGTGGGGGGACAGGGTCGAACACCGGGGAGCTGTTTTTT.